These T cell receptor beta chains were read from a single sample in a study of neoadjuvant anti-PD-1 for oral cavity cancer. Profiled with immunoSEQ multiplex PCR; TCRdb holds only in-frame clones, not every one. This table has roughly 15,000 clones, about 77% appearing once. The sequencing used PBMCs, collected after nivolumab (anti-PD-1) treatment. All receptors derive from a person between 40 and 79 years old with oral cavity squamous cell carcinoma. Each CDR3 is given with its conserved first and last residue. Fields, in order: V gene, clone size, D gene, J gene, CDR3 DNA, CDR3 protein. A D gene is named only where the DNA matches it firmly. Size is stated for part of the rows, as once, few or many counts, or as a class when the clone is expanded.

TRBV7-9,.,.,TRBJ1-3,TGTGCCACCCTGCCCGGGGCCTCTGGAAACACCATATATTTT,CATLPGASGNTIYF
TRBV30,.,TRBD2,TRBJ2-1,TGTGCCTGGAGTGAACGGGGGGGAAACTACAATGAGCAGTTCTTC,CAWSERGGNYNEQFF
TRBV30,.,.,TRBJ2-3,TGTGCCTGGAGTGAAGGGGGACTCTTGCCGGCGCAGTATTTT,CAWSEGGLLPAQYF
TRBV7-8,.,.,TRBJ2-5,TGTGCCAGCAGAAGACGAATTGTTCCGGAATTTCTGAGGACAGAGAAAGAGACCCAGTACTTC,CASRRRIVPEFLRTEKETQYF
TRBV4-1,.,TRBD2,TRBJ2-3,TGCGCCAGCAGCCAAAATCCGGGACTAGGGTCCCTAGATACGCAGTATTTT,CASSQNPGLGSLDTQYF
TRBV9,.,TRBD1,TRBJ2-7,TGTGCCAGCAGCGTAGGGCAGGGGGCAACGTACGAGCAGTACTTC,CASSVGQGATYEQYF
TRBV5-1,.,.,TRBJ1-5,TGCGCCAGCAGCTTGGGGGGGTATAGCAATCAGCCCCAGCATTTT,CASSLGGYSNQPQHF
TRBV9,.,TRBD2,TRBJ2-1,TGTGCCAGCAGCGTAGGGCTAGCGGGAGGGAGTCCCGGTGAGCAGTTCTTC,CASSVGLAGGSPGEQFF
TRBV5-8,.,TRBD1,TRBJ2-3,TGTGCCAGCAGCTGGGGACAGCCACCTAGCACAGATACGCAGTATTTT,CASSWGQPPSTDTQYF
TRBV5-4,.,.,TRBJ2-5,TGTGCCAGCAGCTTGGCCAACAGAAAAGAGACCCAGTACTTC,CASSLANRKETQYF
TRBV4-1,.,.,TRBJ2-7,TGCGCCAGCACGCAGGGGGAGGGCCGGTACGAGCAGTACTTC,CASTQGEGRYEQYF
TRBV7-9,once,.,TRBJ1-4,TGTGCCAGCAGCTTATTAAGATGGGGAACTAATGAAAAACTGTTTTTT,CASSLLRWGTNEKLFF
TRBV5-4,.,.,TRBJ1-1,TGTGCCAGCAGGCAAGAAAGGGTTACTGAAGCTTTCTTT,CASRQERVTEAFF
TRBV7-9,.,TRBD2,TRBJ2-5,TGTGCCAGCAGCACTGGACTAGCGGGAGGGGAGGAGACCCAGTACTTC,CASSTGLAGGEETQYF
TRBV6-1,.,TRBD1,TRBJ2-5,TGTGCCAGCTCCCGAGACAGGGGATACTTC,CASSRDRGYF
TRBV30,once,TRBD1,TRBJ2-7,TGTGCCTGGACACAGGGGTTAAGTATCGGGCAGTACTTC,CAWTQGLSIGQYF
TRBV19,.,TRBD1,TRBJ2-3,TGTGCCAGTAGTATAGTCGGGACAGTCACAGATACGCAGTATTTT,CASSIVGTVTDTQYF
TRBV2,few,.,TRBJ1-5,TGTGCCAGCACCTCTTCCATTAGCAATCAGCCCCAGCATTTT,CASTSSISNQPQHF
TRBV6-6,.,.,TRBJ2-7,TGTGCCAGCAGCCCCCGGGACTCCTACGAGCAGTACTTC,CASSPRDSYEQYF
TRBV2,few,.,TRBJ1-5,TGTGCCAGCAGTGAAGTGTATAGCAATCAGCCCCAGCATTTT,CASSEVYSNQPQHF
TRBV5-1,few,TRBD1,TRBJ1-1,TGCGCCAGCAGCCCACGGACAGGGGGGACTGAAGCTTTCTTT,CASSPRTGGTEAFF
TRBV10-2,few,TRBD2,TRBJ2-7,TGCGCCAGCAGTGACCTAGCGGAAACCTACGAGCAGTACTTC,CASSDLAETYEQYF
TRBV29-1,.,TRBD1,TRBJ2-5,TGCAGCGTCCATAGGACAGGAGGAGAGACCCAGTACTTC,CSVHRTGGETQYF
TRBV5-6,.,.,TRBJ1-1,TGTGCCAGCAGCGACTATACAGGGTGGGAAACTGAAGCTTTCTTT,CASSDYTGWETEAFF
TRBV30,.,.,TRBJ2-7,TGTGCCTGGAGTGTACTCAGCTACGAGCAGTACTTC,CAWSVLSYEQYF
TRBV7-9,.,TRBD2,TRBJ2-1,TGTGCCAGCAAGGCTAGCGGGTTGGGTGAGCAGTTCTTC,CASKASGLGEQFF
TRBV25-1,.,.,TRBJ2-2,TGTGCCAGCAGTGAAGCTGCGAACACCGGGGAGCTGTTTTTT,CASSEAANTGELFF
TRBV6-1,.,.,TRBJ1-5,TGTGCCAGCAGTCCCCTACAGGGCAATCAGCCCCAGCATTTT,CASSPLQGNQPQHF
TRBV5-1,.,.,TRBJ2-1,TGCGCCAGCAGCTTGAGGACAGCCTCCTACAATGAGCAGTTCTTC,CASSLRTASYNEQFF
TRBV30,.,.,TRBJ1-2,TGTGCAAGCGGGGTGAACTATGGCTACACCTTC,CASGVNYGYTF
TRBV2,.,.,TRBJ2-7,TGTGCCAGCAGTGTGTCAGGGGTGGGTTACGAGCAGTACTTC,CASSVSGVGYEQYF
TRBV19,.,TRBD1,TRBJ1-2,TGTGCCAGTATTGCCCTCGGACAGGGGGCCCAAGCTAACTATGGCTACACCTTC,CASIALGQGAQANYGYTF
TRBV18,.,TRBD1,TRBJ1-2,TGTGCCAGCTCACCAAGTCCAGGGGGGAACTCTAACTATGGCTACACCTTC,CASSPSPGGNSNYGYTF
TRBV5-1,few,TRBD1,TRBJ2-1,TGCGCCAGCAGCTTGGCACAGGGGGTCGCTTATGAGCAGTTCTTC,CASSLAQGVAYEQFF
TRBV14,.,TRBD2,TRBJ2-7,TGTGCCAGCAGCCAAGCGGGGGGACGGGTCTACGAGCAGTACTTC,CASSQAGGRVYEQYF
TRBV5-5,.,.,TRBJ2-1,TGTGCCAGCAGCTTAGCCTTGGGGAGGGGGTACAATGAGCAGTTCTTC,CASSLALGRGYNEQFF
TRBV30,.,TRBD2,TRBJ2-3,TGTGCCGCGGGGGGACTAGCGGGAGGATTGGGCACAGATACGCAGTATTTT,CAAGGLAGGLGTDTQYF
TRBV27,.,TRBD1,TRBJ2-7,TGTGCCAGCGGTGGGACAGAGACCTACGAGCAGTACTTC,CASGGTETYEQYF
TRBV30,once,.,TRBJ2-5,TGTGCCTGGAGCCCGGGGGCAGTAGAGACCCAGTACTTC,CAWSPGAVETQYF
TRBV13,.,.,TRBJ1-4,TGTGCCAGCAGCTTAGGGGGGGCGCAAGGGAAACTGTTTTTT,CASSLGGAQGKLFF
TRBV6-1,.,.,TRBJ2-7,TGTGCCAGCACGAGGGGACGGGAATACGAGCAGTACTTC,CASTRGREYEQYF
TRBV4-1,few,.,TRBJ2-5,TGCGCCAGTACAACAGGGTTCGGAGAGACCCAGTACTTC,CASTTGFGETQYF
TRBV7-3,.,.,TRBJ1-2,TGTGCCAGCAGCTTAGGGGGGTACTCTGGCTACACCTTC,CASSLGGYSGYTF
TRBV2,.,.,TRBJ1-4,TGTGCCAGCAGTGGAGGGGTCCGATCTTCAACTAATGAAAAACTGTTTTTT,CASSGGVRSSTNEKLFF
TRBV7-2,.,TRBD1,TRBJ1-3,TGTGCCAGCAGCCCTCGGGAGGGGGCTGATGGAAACACCATATATTTT,CASSPREGADGNTIYF
TRBV6-6,few,.,TRBJ1-2,TGTGCCAGCAGTTACTCGTGGGGGGCAGAAGGCTACACCTTC,CASSYSWGAEGYTF